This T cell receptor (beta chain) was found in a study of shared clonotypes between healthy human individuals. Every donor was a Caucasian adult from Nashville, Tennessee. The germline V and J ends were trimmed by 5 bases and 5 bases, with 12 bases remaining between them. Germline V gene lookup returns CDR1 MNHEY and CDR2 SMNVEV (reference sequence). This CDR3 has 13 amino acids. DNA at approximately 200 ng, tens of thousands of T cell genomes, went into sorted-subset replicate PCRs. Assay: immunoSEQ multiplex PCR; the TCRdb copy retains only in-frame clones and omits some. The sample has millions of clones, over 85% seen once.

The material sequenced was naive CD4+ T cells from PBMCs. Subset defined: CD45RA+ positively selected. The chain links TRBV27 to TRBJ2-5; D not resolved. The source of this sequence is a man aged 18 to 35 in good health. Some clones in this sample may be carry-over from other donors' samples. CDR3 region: CASSVIAGETQYF. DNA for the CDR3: TGTGCCAGCAGTGTTATCGCCGGCGAGACCCAGTACTTC.